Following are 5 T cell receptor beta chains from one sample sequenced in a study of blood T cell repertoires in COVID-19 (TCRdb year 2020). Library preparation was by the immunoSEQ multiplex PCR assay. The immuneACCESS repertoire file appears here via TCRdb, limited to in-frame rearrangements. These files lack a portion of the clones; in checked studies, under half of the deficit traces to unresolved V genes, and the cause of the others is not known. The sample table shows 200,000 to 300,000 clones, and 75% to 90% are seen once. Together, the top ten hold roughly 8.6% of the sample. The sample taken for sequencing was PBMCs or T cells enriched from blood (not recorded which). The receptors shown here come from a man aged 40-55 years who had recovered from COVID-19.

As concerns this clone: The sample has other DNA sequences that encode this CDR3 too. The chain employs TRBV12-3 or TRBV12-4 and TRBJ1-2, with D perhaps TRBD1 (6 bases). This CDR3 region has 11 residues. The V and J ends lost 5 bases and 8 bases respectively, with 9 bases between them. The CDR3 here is CASSTGYGYTF. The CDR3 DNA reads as TGTGCCAGCAGTACAGGGTACGGCTACACCTTC.

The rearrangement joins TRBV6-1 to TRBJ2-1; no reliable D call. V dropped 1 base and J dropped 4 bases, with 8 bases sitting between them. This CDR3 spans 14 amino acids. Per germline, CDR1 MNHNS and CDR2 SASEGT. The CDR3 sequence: CASSEDGRYNEQFF. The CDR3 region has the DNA TGTGCCAGCAGTGAAGATGGTAGATACAATGAGCAGTTCTTC.

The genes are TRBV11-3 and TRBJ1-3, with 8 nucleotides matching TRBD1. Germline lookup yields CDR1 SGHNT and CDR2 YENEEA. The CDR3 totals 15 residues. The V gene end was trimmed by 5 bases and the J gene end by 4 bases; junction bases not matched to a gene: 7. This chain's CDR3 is CASSPNGQGGNTIYF. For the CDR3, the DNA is TGTGCCAGCAGCCCCAACGGACAGGGAGGAAACACCATATATTTT.

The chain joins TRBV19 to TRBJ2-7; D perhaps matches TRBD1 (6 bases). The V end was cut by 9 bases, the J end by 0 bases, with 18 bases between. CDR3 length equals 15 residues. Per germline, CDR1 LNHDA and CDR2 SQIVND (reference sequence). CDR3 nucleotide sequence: TGTGCCAGACCCTCCCCTACAGGGAGCTCCTACGAGCAGTACTTC. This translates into CARPSPTGSSYEQYF.

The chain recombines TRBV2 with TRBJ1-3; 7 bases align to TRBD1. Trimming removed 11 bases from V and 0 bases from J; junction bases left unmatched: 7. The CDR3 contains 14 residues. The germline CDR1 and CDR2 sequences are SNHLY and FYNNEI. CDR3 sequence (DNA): TGTGCCTGGGACAGACAAGGCTCTGGAAACACCATATATTTT. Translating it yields CAWDRQGSGNTIYF.